This T cell receptor beta chain was sequenced in a study of technical replicates of blood from several donors. The V end was cut by 6 bases, the J end by 7 bases, with 7 bases between. Looked up from germline, CDR1 is MGHRA and CDR2 is YSYEKL. This CDR3 is 11 amino acids long. TCRdb keeps only in-frame clones here, not all; method: immunoSEQ multiplex PCR. The table shows 60,000 to 80,000 clones, with around 91% occurring only once. The sample taken for sequencing was T cells isolated from PBMCs. The clonotype originates from a human donor in good health. J is TRBJ2-1 and V is TRBV4-1; possibly TRBD2 for D (5 bases). The DNA of the CDR3 is TGCGCCAGCAGAGGAGGAAATGAGCAGTTCTTC. Residues: CASRGGNEQFF.